These T cell receptor beta chains were read from a single sample in a study of Ad26.COV2.S vaccination and SARS-CoV-2 variants. TCRdb's table, derived via immunoSEQ multiplex PCR, lists solely in-frame clones and lacks some. The data hold around 450,000 clones, with around 91% observed a single time. The sequenced sample was peripheral blood, obtained in a trial of Ad26.COV2.S vaccine versus placebo. Every receptor here comes from a person aged 18-65 years who received the Ad26.COV2.S COVID-19 vaccine or a placebo. The CDR3 runs from the conserved cysteine through the conserved F or W. A D gene is named only where the DNA matches it firmly. Expanded clones get a size class; other rows say once, few or many, or leave the size out.

V gene	clone size	J gene	D gene	CDR3 protein	CDR3 DNA
TRBV28	.	TRBJ2-7	.	CASSSDPYEQYF	TGTGCCAGCAGCTCGGACCCCTACGAGCAGTACTTC
TRBV27	.	TRBJ2-5	.	CASSLIWGEETQYF	TGTGCCAGCAGTTTAATATGGGGAGAAGAGACCCAGTACTTC
TRBV18	once	TRBJ2-5	TRBD2	CASSPPSVAGQTQYF	TGTGCCAGCTCACCACCAAGCGTAGCGGGGCAGACCCAGTACTTC
TRBV5-4	.	TRBJ1-1	TRBD1	CASSRGQVNTEAFF	TGTGCCAGCAGCCGCGGACAGGTGAACACTGAAGCTTTCTTT
TRBV11-3	.	TRBJ1-4	.	CASSFIGEKLFF	TGTGCCAGCAGCTTCATAGGTGAAAAACTGTTTTTT
TRBV28	.	TRBJ2-4	TRBD2	CASSLGLAGEIAKNIQYF	TGTGCCAGCAGTCTGGGACTAGCGGGAGAGATAGCCAAAAACATTCAGTACTTC
TRBV6-8	.	TRBJ2-7	TRBD1	CATPGQGHSYEQYF	TGTGCCACCCCGGGACAGGGGCACTCCTACGAGCAGTACTTC
TRBV12-3/TRBV12-4	few	TRBJ2-7	.	CASSFRGPYEQYF	TGTGCCAGCAGTTTCAGGGGACCCTACGAGCAGTACTTC
TRBV13	.	TRBJ1-5	.	CASSRGPSNQPQHF	TGTGCCAGCAGCAGGGGACCGAGCAATCAGCCCCAGCATTTT
TRBV29-1	.	TRBJ1-1	TRBD1	CSVRTGMNTEAFF	TGCAGCGTTCGGACAGGCATGAACACTGAAGCTTTCTTT
TRBV6-1	.	TRBJ1-5	.	CASSRNQPQHF	TGTGCCAGCAGTCGAAATCAGCCCCAGCATTTT
TRBV9	.	TRBJ2-2	.	CASSPTVGGELFF	TGTGCCAGCAGCCCCACGGTGGGCGGGGAGCTGTTTTTT
TRBV5-1	.	TRBJ2-2	TRBD2	CASNPGREFGELFF	TGCGCCAGCAACCCGGGGAGGGAATTCGGGGAGCTGTTTTTT
TRBV13	.	TRBJ2-5	.	CASSLGGDQETQYF	TGTGCCAGCAGCTTAGGTGGAGACCAAGAGACCCAGTACTTC
TRBV11-1	.	TRBJ2-7	.	CASSLELGTYEQYF	TGTGCCAGCAGCTTAGAGCTGGGAACCTACGAGCAGTACTTC
TRBV19	.	TRBJ2-4	.	CASSIGGAKNIQYF	TGTGCCAGTAGTATAGGGGGGGCCAAAAACATTCAGTACTTC